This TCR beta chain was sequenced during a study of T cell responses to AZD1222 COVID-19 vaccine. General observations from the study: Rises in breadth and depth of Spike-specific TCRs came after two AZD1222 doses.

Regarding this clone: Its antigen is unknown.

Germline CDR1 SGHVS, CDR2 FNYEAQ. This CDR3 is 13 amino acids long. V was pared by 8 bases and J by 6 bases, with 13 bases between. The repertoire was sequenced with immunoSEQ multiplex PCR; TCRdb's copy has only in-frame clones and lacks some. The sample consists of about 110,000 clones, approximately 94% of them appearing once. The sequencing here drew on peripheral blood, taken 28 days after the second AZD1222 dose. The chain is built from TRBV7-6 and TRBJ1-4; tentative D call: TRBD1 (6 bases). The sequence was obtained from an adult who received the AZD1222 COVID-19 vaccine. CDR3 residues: CASSFGQHEKLFF. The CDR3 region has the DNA TGTGCCAGCTCATTCGGACAGCATGAAAAACTGTTTTTT.